The 28 T cell receptor beta chains listed next were all sequenced from one sample in a study of T cell responses to AZD1222 COVID-19 vaccine. TCRdb's table, derived via immunoSEQ multiplex PCR, lists solely in-frame clones and lacks some. In the table there are 77,000 or so clones, 88% of which are singletons. Here the sequenced sample was peripheral blood, taken on day 0 of AZD1222 vaccination. The receptors originated from an adult in good health.

The rearrangement joins TRBV24-1 to TRBJ2-1; D uncertain. This CDR3 has 13 residues. Trimming removed 2 bases from V and 5 bases from J, with 6 bases in between. Germline V CDR1 and CDR2: KGHDR, SFDVKD. The CDR3 loop is CATSDSPDNEQFF. CDR3 in DNA: TGTGCCACCAGTGATTCCCCGGACAATGAGCAGTTCTTC.

The chain carries TRBV4-3 and TRBJ2-1, with 9 bases identical to TRBD2. J was trimmed by 8 bases and V by 0 bases; bases with no gene match: 11. The germline V gene has CDR1 LGHNA and CDR2 YSLEER. There are 17 residues in the CDR3. CDR3: CASSQEIKLAGRYEQFF. The CDR3 DNA sequence: TGCGCCAGCAGCCAAGAGATTAAGCTAGCGGGGCGCTATGAGCAGTTCTTC.

This chain's CDR3 is CASSYVRVEQFF. The CDR3 bases are TGTGCCAGCAGTTACGTGAGGGTTGAGCAGTTCTTC. This chain joins TRBV6-5 and TRBJ2-1; tentative D call: TRBD2 (5 bases). The CDR3 is 12 amino acids. Germline V gene sequence: CDR1 MNHEY, CDR2 SVGAGI. Trimming took 2 bases from V and 9 from J, leaving 8 bases between them.

CDR3: CASSSPGTANYGYTF. The CDR3 nucleotides are TGTGCCAGCAGCTCCCCGGGGACGGCCAACTATGGCTACACCTTC. V usage is TRBV5-4 and J usage is TRBJ1-2; TRBD1 is a possible D gene (5 bases). Germline V CDR1 and CDR2: SGHNT, YYREEE (reference sequence). The CDR3 is 15 residues long. Trimming took off 3 bases at V and 2 bases at J, with 14 bases between the two ends.

This rearrangement joins TRBV27 to TRBJ1-1, with D unresolved. This CDR3 has 15 residues. Per germline, CDR1 MNHEY and CDR2 SMNVEV (reference sequence). V was cut by 5 bases and J by 0 bases, with 13 bases left in between. The CDR3 here is CASSLRTVMNTEAFF. CDR3 coding DNA: TGTGCCAGCAGTCTTCGGACCGTAATGAACACTGAAGCTTTCTTT.

For the CDR3, the DNA is TGTGCCAGCAGTTTGTTTGGGGGTTGGCAGCCCCAGCATTTT. This codes for CASSLFGGWQPQHF. V is TRBV28 and J is TRBJ1-5; TRBD1 is a possible D gene (5 bases). The length of the CDR3 is 14 residues. Trimming cost V 3 bases and J 7 bases, with 13 bases left between them. Germline-derived CDR1 and CDR2 are MDHEN and SYDVKM.

The V call is TRBV28, the J call TRBJ2-3, with TRBD2 matching over 10 bases. Germline lookup yields CDR1 MDHEN and CDR2 SYDVKM. CDR3 size: 16 residues. V gave up 8 bases and J gave up 0 bases; unmatched junction bases: 8. The chain's CDR3 is CASGLAGVESTDTQYF. The CDR3 nucleotides are TGTGCCAGCGGGCTAGCGGGAGTGGAGAGCACAGATACGCAGTATTTT.

This chain joins TRBV10-3 and TRBJ1-5, with 8 bases lining up with TRBD1. The CDR3 contains 16 residues. With 0 bases clipped from V and 4 bases from J, the junction kept 5 bases outside the gene matches. Germline CDR1 reads ENHRY; CDR2 reads SYGVKD. Here the CDR3 reads CAISESATGGNQPQHF. CDR3 coding DNA: TGTGCCATCAGTGAGTCGGCAACAGGGGGAAATCAGCCCCAGCATTTT.

About this clone: One end of the junction is discordant with germline, which a read error may explain. The chain recombines TRBV7-6 with TRBJ1-6; D ambiguous. The CDR3 has 16 residues. Germline CDR1 reads SGHVS; CDR2 reads FNYEAQ. The CDR3 sequence is CASRLGGGSSDSPLHF. CDR3 DNA: TGTGCCAGCAGATTAGGTGGAGGGAGTAGCGATTCACCCCTCCACTTT.

V and J are TRBV18 and TRBJ2-3, with TRBD2 matching 9 bases. The V and J ends lost 6 bases and 4 bases, in that order; junction bases with no gene match: 8. This CDR3 is 15 amino acids long. Germline-derived CDR1 and CDR2 are KGHSH and LQKENI. The CDR3 DNA reads as TGTGCCAGCTCTGATGCGGGAGGGAGTGCAGATACGCAGTATTTT. It yields the protein CASSDAGGSADTQYF.

This sequence joins TRBV19 and TRBJ1-5; D unclear. The CDR3 is made up of 15 amino acids. CDR1 and CDR2 from the germline V gene are LNHDA and SQIVND (reference sequence). V was trimmed by 2 bases and J by 0 bases, leaving 8 bases between them. The CDR3 coding sequence is TGTGCCAGTAGTATATCGGTCCATAGCAATCAGCCCCAGCATTTT. Its protein is CASSISVHSNQPQHF.

This chain uses TRBV9 with TRBJ2-2, with D unresolved. V was cut by 1 base and J by 5 bases, with 3 bases left in between. In germline, CDR1 is SGDLS, CDR2 YYNGEE. The CDR3 extends over 12 amino acids. The CDR3: CASSVWTGELFF. CDR3 nucleotides: TGTGCCAGCAGCGTATGGACCGGGGAGCTGTTTTTT.

The chain uses TRBV20-1 and TRBJ1-3; tentative D call: TRBD1 (6 bases). The CDR3 is 14 amino acids. CDR1 and CDR2 (germline): DFQATT, SNEGSKA (reference sequence). V dropped 3 bases and J dropped 3 bases, with 12 bases sitting between them. For the CDR3, the DNA is TGCAGTGCTAGTGAGGCAGGGGTTGGAAACACCATATATTTT. It specifies CSASEAGVGNTIYF.

The chain has TRBV9 and TRBJ2-2; no clear D. Germline V gene lookup returns CDR1 SGDLS and CDR2 YYNGEE. The CDR3 is 12 amino acids. V lost 4 bases and J lost 5, with 6 bases in between. As DNA, the CDR3 is TGTGCCAGCAGCATAGAAACCGGGGAGCTGTTTTTT. Amino acids: CASSIETGELFF.

This clone was observed a few times. J is TRBJ1-5 and V is TRBV27, with D possibly TRBD1 on 5 matching bases. Trimming took 6 bases from V and 7 from J, leaving 13 bases between them. The CDR3 loop spans 13 amino acids. Germline V gene lookup returns CDR1 MNHEY and CDR2 SMNVEV (reference sequence). The CDR3 DNA reads TGTGCCAGCAGCGCCGGGACGGCGCAGCCCCAGCATTTT. Amino acids: CASSAGTAQPQHF.

The genes are TRBV7-2 and TRBJ2-5; D gene unclear. CDR1 is SGHTA and CDR2 is FQGNSA in the germline V gene. Trimming pared 6 bases from V and 1 base from J, leaving 15 bases between. The CDR3 is 15 residues long. Here the CDR3 reads CASSSRLTGQETQYF. CDR3 sequence (DNA): TGTGCCAGCAGTTCCCGCTTAACCGGCCAAGAGACCCAGTACTTC.

This clone was observed a handful of times. CDR3 loop: CASSLTGADQPQHF. CDR3 in DNA: TGCGCCAGCAGTCTGACAGGGGCAGATCAGCCCCAGCATTTT. V gene TRBV4-3 combines with J gene TRBJ1-5, with 8 bases that match TRBD1. V dropped 6 bases and J dropped 5; count of bases not matched to a gene: 6. This CDR3 has 14 residues. CDR1 and CDR2 (germline): LGHNA, YSLEER.

This sequence joins TRBV2 and TRBJ1-2, with D maybe TRBD1 (6 bases). The CDR3 loop spans 15 amino acids. The V gene lost 2 bases and the J gene lost 4 bases, with 14 bases spanning the gap. The germline CDR1 and CDR2 sequences are SNHLY and FYNNEI. The CDR3 nucleotides are TGTGCCAGCAGTGAACCCCTTGGACAGTCCTATGGCTACACCTTC. The encoded protein is CASSEPLGQSYGYTF. Together with reference TRBV2 and TRBJ1-2, the CDR3 gives the full variable domain: EPEVTQTPSHQVTQMGQEVILRCVPISNHLYFYWYRQILGQKVEFLVSFYNNEISEKSEIFDDQFSVERPDGSNFTLKIRSTKLEDSAMYFCASSEPLGQSYGYTFGSGTRLTVV.

The chain has TRBV25-1 and TRBJ1-1; tentative D call: TRBD1 (6 bases). The V gene's germline CDR1 is MGHDK and CDR2 SYGVNS. V lost 6 bases to trimming and J lost 5 bases, with 16 bases between them. The length of the CDR3 is 14 residues. This CDR3 reads CASSTTGGWTEAFF. The CDR3 DNA reads as TGTGCCAGCAGCACGACAGGAGGATGGACTGAAGCTTTCTTT.

V gene TRBV15 combines with J gene TRBJ2-5; D may be TRBD1 or TRBD2 (5 bases each). V shed 0 bases and J shed 5 bases, with 16 bases lying between them. CDR1 is LNHNV and CDR2 is YYDKDF in the germline V gene (reference sequence). This CDR3 contains 16 residues. The CDR3 reads CATSRDLGDGLETQYF. The CDR3 DNA is TGTGCCACCAGCAGAGATTTGGGGGACGGGTTGGAGACCCAGTACTTC.

V is TRBV19 and J is TRBJ1-3; TRBD1 agrees at 7 bases. The ends lost 9 bases at V and 0 bases at J; junction bases unmatched: 2. Germline values: CDR1 LNHDA, CDR2 SQIVND (reference sequence). This CDR3 is built from 13 residues. CDR3 residues: CASGTDSGNTIYF. The CDR3 bases are TGTGCCAGCGGGACAGACTCTGGAAACACCATATATTTT.

The chain combines TRBV5-5 with TRBJ2-5, with D hard to call. Germline CDR1 reads SGHKS; CDR2 reads YYEKEE (reference sequence). CDR3 length: 14 residues. V was shortened by 4 bases and J by 2 bases, with 12 bases between the two germline ends. CDR3 DNA sequence: TGTGCCAGCAGCCCGGCCACTTTACAAGAGACCCAGTACTTC. Its translation: CASSPATLQETQYF.

This clone was seen once. CDR3 sequence: CASSFSPPGDTEAFF. The CDR3 bases are TGCGCCAGCAGCTTCTCCCCCCCGGGGGACACTGAAGCTTTCTTT. The rearrangement uses TRBV5-1 and TRBJ1-1; a possible D gene is TRBD1 (5 bases). This CDR3 has 15 amino acids. The germline V and J ends were trimmed by 2 bases and 3 bases, with 14 bases remaining between them. Germline lookup yields CDR1 SGHRS and CDR2 YFSETQ.

The chain has TRBV6-1 and TRBJ1-1; weak D call: TRBD1 (5 bases). This CDR3 has 12 amino acids. Germline CDR1 and CDR2: MNHNS and SASEGT. Trimming stripped 2 bases from V and 8 bases from J, with 9 bases between. CDR3 region: CASSEWGREAFF. The DNA of the CDR3 is TGTGCCAGCAGTGAATGGGGGAGGGAAGCTTTCTTT.

This chain joins TRBV30 and TRBJ1-2; no clear D gene. There are 11 residues in the CDR3. Germline V gene data show CDR1 as GTSNPN and CDR2 as SVGIG (reference sequence). V was clipped by 6 bases and J by 0 bases, with 5 bases between them. The CDR3 nucleotides read TGTGCCTGCTATGCTAACTATGGCTACACCTTC. Its translation is CACYANYGYTF.

A single count supports this clone. This CDR3 is CASVPRPGMNTEAFF. CDR3 sequence (DNA): TGTGCCAGCGTCCCCAGGCCAGGGATGAACACTGAAGCTTTCTTT. The chain uses TRBV28 and TRBJ1-1; D may be TRBD1 (5 bases). Trimming shortened V by 8 bases and J by 0 bases, and 16 bases separated the two germline ends. This CDR3 comprises 15 residues. CDR1 MDHEN and CDR2 SYDVKM come from the germline V gene.

This clone was seen a handful of times. The V call is TRBV20-1, the J call TRBJ2-7; 7 nucleotides match TRBD2. The CDR3 totals 10 residues. Unmatched junction bases numbered 3, after V lost 4 bases and J lost 9 bases. CDR1 and CDR2 from the germline V gene are DFQATT and SNEGSKA (reference sequence). The CDR3 sequence is CSANREVQYF. CDR3 bases: TGCAGTGCTAACCGGGAGGTGCAGTACTTC.

V and J are TRBV5-6 and TRBJ1-2; TRBD1 agrees at 8 bases. Trimming cost V 4 bases and J 5 bases; bases outside gene matches: 7. The CDR3 totals 14 residues. The germline CDR1 and CDR2 sequences are SGHDT and YYEEEE. The CDR3 spells CASSPGDRRYGYTF. CDR3 bases: TGTGCCAGCAGCCCGGGGGACAGGAGGTATGGCTACACCTTC.